The present T cell receptor beta chain was sequenced within a study of regulatory T cells in long-lasting Graves disease. A few counts support this clonotype. Its specificity is unknown. Notes on the study in general: With 2,500 to 3,500 shared public clonotypes, persistent patients exceeded new patients, who shared 950 to 1,000.

Arm-PCR with iRepertoire HTBI primers amplified the CDR3 regions for these TCR beta libraries. TCRdb re-derived calls from the multiplex PCR reads in MiXCR, one entry per CDR3 protein. The profile shows hundreds of thousands of distinct CDR3 sequences, 15% to 20% of them singletons. The time point denotes: newly diagnosed GD, antithyroid drugs for less than 3 months. PBMC-derived RNA was used for the TCR library. The CDR3 extends over 14 amino acids. Trimming left V 3 bases short and J 9 bases short, with 12 bases between. Germline values: CDR1 SNHLY, CDR2 FYNNEI. The data also belong to a second study, concerning T cells in Graves' hyperthyroidism and ophthalmopathy. That study reports: Uncontrolled infections, other autoimmune diseases, pregnancy or lactation led to exclusion of patients. Based on clinical symptoms, serum thyroxine and TRAb, thyroid ultrasound and orbital computed tomography, diagnoses were reached. Blood also showed most of the thyroid clonotypes that were expanded above 0.001.

The sample consisted of peripheral blood mononuclear cells (PBMCs), taken at new diagnosis, from a patient treated with antithyroid drugs. The sequence came from a young woman with Graves disease. The chain employs TRBV2 and TRBJ1-6; D not certain. CDR3 region: CASSDDAGGSPLHF. For the CDR3, the DNA is TGTGCCAGCAGTGATGACGCGGGTGGTTCACCCCTCCACTTT.